This T cell receptor beta chain derives from a study of cytomegalovirus exposure and HLA in healthy donors (dated by TCRdb to about 2017). About the investigation overall: In an earlier analysis of under 600 of the donors, 276 Gb of sequence data and 120 million or so unique TCR beta sequences from approximately 180 million T cells were reported. To study patterns of TCR occurrence, a later analysis re-analyzed previously published TCR beta repertoires from around 670 donors and added high-resolution HLA genotyping. HLA typing included class I and class II loci at four-digit resolution. Rather than using new phenotypic data, the later analysis identified candidate immune exposures from TCR beta sequences and from how often those sequences occurred across donors. Donor age, sex, ethnicity and CMV serostatus were compiled alongside the repertoire data. To predict cytomegalovirus infection status, the study brought together high-throughput TCR immunosequencing, statistical association of individual TCRs with disease status, and machine learning. Of the roughly 400 genotyped donors, about 84% fell in the genetic ancestry cluster associated with self-reported Caucasian donors. An earlier analysis of roughly 580 of the donors used high-throughput TCR beta sequencing to judge whether each TCR beta V gene segment behaved as functional or pseudogenic. Every repertoire in the discovery cohort had been generated on one and the same sequencing platform. Five DR-DQ haplotypes were handled as single units for association and clustering, since linkage in the cohort was strong. The number of donors typed differed by locus, with roughly 629-640 for A, B, C, DRB1 and DQB1, 522 for DQA1, over 600 for DPA1, and roughly 450 for DPB1. An early release that covered roughly 600 HLA-typed donors contained approximately 300 gigabases of sequencing data and some 87 million unique TCR sequences. Among about 410 genotyped donors of the cohort, an average of about 240,000 unique TCR beta nucleotide sequences was sequenced per donor, of which roughly 18% were non-productive. The study profiled the T cell repertoires of under 700 subjects by immunosequencing and related them to cytomegalovirus serostatus. A separate validation cohort of about 110 different subjects was used in addition to the 666-subject first cohort. The study was designed to test whether signatures of past pathogen exposure could be identified by cataloging public T cell receptors. In a later genetic analysis, genome-wide SNP genotypes for about three fifths of the roughly 670 donors were used, and that subset was treated as a discovery cohort. Overall study results and their limits: In an earlier analysis of approximately 590 of the donors, most TCR beta V segments appeared in productive rearrangements about 90% or about 30% of the time, broadly matching IMGT annotations. In vitro tests confirmed that a few of the cytomegalovirus-associated TCR beta chains recognize cytomegalovirus antigens. The presence/absence analyses assumed that sequencing depth was roughly uniform across donors, and that assumption may not be true. Because counts were too low, more than 15 rarely observed V segments, including chromosome 9 orphons, were left out of the earlier analysis of 587 of the donors. Some IMGT-functional V segments, including TRBV6-2 and TRBV6-3, could not be distinguished by the 87-base-pair reads and were therefore excluded. The authors suggested that the approach could potentially be extended to other disease states and immunological phenotypes. A later analysis associated around 16,000 TCR beta sequences with specific HLA alleles at a false discovery rate of 0.05. In a later genetic analysis, a missense DCLRE1C variant was associated with V-gene and J-gene trimming of TCR beta chains, and the association was replicated in an independent cohort. A total of fewer than 200 TCR beta chains were listed by the study as associated with cytomegalovirus. A cluster of highly shared sequence variants was judged likely to be a technical artifact of the sequencing pipeline. A further reported finding was that TCR beta sequences accurately predicted the HLA-A and HLA-B alleles for most subjects in the first cohort. Across donors, most TCR sequences were observed very rarely, whereas some public TCRs were present in many individuals. According to a later analysis, most CMV-associated TCR beta chains appeared to be HLA-restricted, and the HLA associations seemed to be driven largely by CMV exposure. A later analysis reported that several top co-occurrence clusters appeared linked to parvovirus B19, influenza, CMV and Epstein-Barr virus. Linkage disequilibrium might explain the correlated functional status among segregating V segments, but an unknown experimental factor could not be excluded. In a later analysis, HLA-associated TCR beta chains showed more clonal expansion and lower generation probabilities than non-associated chains that were equally common. Because some donors lacked HLA typing at each locus, the association tests relied only on the typed subset. In both the original and validation cohorts, the classifier was reported to diagnose cytomegalovirus status with high specificity and sensitivity. Immune exposure information for the cohort was limited to CMV serostatus. In this cohort, only TCR beta chains were sequenced, and detectable features were limited by the absence of alpha or paired-chain data. In a later genetic analysis, fewer N-insertions in productive TCRs were reported among donors in an Asian-associated ancestry cluster than the 666-donor mean. A later analysis found that TCR association rates varied across HLA loci, with DRB1 alleles showing the most associated TCRs and HLA-C alleles the fewest. Strong co-occurrence of HLA alleles, especially DR and DQ, made assigning TCR associations to individual alleles difficult.

Notes on this clone: Its antigen has not been determined. No base-level quality is on record; no much larger clone is a single base apart.

Libraries came from the immunoSEQ multiplex PCR assay. The multiplex PCR relied on a mix of 60 forward primers for TCR Vbeta segments and 13 reverse primers for TCR Jbeta segments. The CDR3 region of rearranged TCR beta genes was amplified from genomic DNA with a multiplex PCR assay. The Illumina HiSeq System was used to sequence the amplified TCR beta libraries as 87-base-pair reads. In the original analysis: In a later analysis, about 80 million unique TCR beta chains were counted across the 500 to 850 repertoires, and roughly 11 million of these chains were shared by at least two donors. Raw reads were error-corrected and collapsed into unique sequences by a nearest-neighbor algorithm in which closely related sequences were merged to remove PCR and sequencing errors. To assign V, D and J gene segments, CDR3 sequences were aligned to IMGT reference sequences. For a sequence to be retained, a match of at least six nucleotides was required to both a V gene segment and a J gene segment. Rearrangements were called productive when the CDR3 lacked stop codons and stayed in frame with V and J; all others were non-productive. CDR3 was defined according to IMGT convention as the region running from the second conserved V-encoded cysteine to the conserved J-encoded phenylalanine. Sequences without an unambiguous match to a single V gene segment were excluded from the earlier analysis of several hundred of the donors. An earlier analysis of fewer than 650 of the donors classified V segments as functional when productive rearrangements were above 56.7% and as segregating when the standard deviation between donors was above 5%. A statistical classification framework was developed to diagnose cytomegalovirus status using the catalog of TCR beta chain sequences. A later analysis assigned V and J genes by comparing TCR nucleotide sequences with IMGT/GENE-DB human TR gene sequences. Using the TCRdist pipeline, a later analysis assigned CDR3 sequences along with most-parsimonious VDJ recombination scenarios. In a later analysis, each TCR beta chain was defined by its CDR3 amino acid sequence together with its V-gene family, and reads without a unique V-gene family were excluded. To address suspected cross-contamination and a sequencing artifact, a later analysis removed a few hundred highly shared, low-generation-probability nucleotide sequences. In a later analysis, a clonal expansion index was calculated for each public chain from normalized within-repertoire ranks of inferred template counts. Generation probabilities in a later analysis came from a VDJ recombination model fitted to out-of-frame rearrangements, and those results were checked against IGoR. In a later analysis, TCR-TCR, TCR-HLA and TCR-CMV co-occurrence was scored with hypergeometric tests, and a repertoire-size bias correction was applied to TCR pairs. A later analysis estimated false discovery rates by permuting HLA or CMV assignments 20 times. In a later analysis, co-occurring TCRs were grouped with DBSCAN, and TCRdist sequence similarity was added when clustering was performed within HLA-allele-positive subsets. Repertoires with fewer than 30,000 or more than 120,000 public chains, plus five repertoires with anomalous nucleotide sharing, were excluded from co-occurrence clustering. As stored in TCRdb, this immuneACCESS dataset retains in-frame rearrangements with V and J assigned. A fraction of the clones does not appear; measured against another copy, unresolved V genes explain less than half of the discrepancy, and the remainder lacks a known reason. The V and J calls and clone size are taken from that table; D and trimming were inferred from the DNA. This sample lists approximately 190,000 clones; 70% to 80% were detected once. Of the sample, 13% to 15% falls within the top ten clones.

The germline V and J ends show losses of 0 bases and 2 bases respectively, and no gene match explains 5 bases of the junction. The CDR3 sequence holds 17 residues, the cysteine and phenylalanine included. Only the CDR3 part of the read is kept: 51 bases, read in frame from the first base. As encoded in the germline V gene, CDR1 is SNHLY while CDR2 is FYNNEI. The cohort comprised 666 healthy bone marrow donors. At the time of sampling, all cohort members were nominally healthy, though unrecorded immune exposures were likely present. The donor was CMV seropositive and was included in the group of 250 to 350 seropositive cohort members. Every donor gave a peripheral blood sample, and the peripheral blood mononuclear cells from that sample were used for TCR beta sequencing. The Qiagen DNeasy Blood Extraction Kit was used to extract genomic DNA from the blood cell samples.

The TCR was taken from a woman aged 25 to 39 in good health and CMV-seropositive. Source material: PBMCs. The receptor chain draws on TRBV2 and TRBJ2-3, with 10 bases aligning to TRBD2. The nucleotide sequence reads TGTGCCAGCAGTGAAGCCCAGGGACTAGCGTTCACAGATACGCAGTATTTT. Its protein product is CASSEAQGLAFTDTQYF.